This is a list of T cell receptor beta chains from one sample in a study of early T cells in non-severe SARS-CoV-2 infection. MiXCR, run by TCRdb on the 5' RACE reads, gives a single entry per CDR3 protein. The data contain tens of thousands of distinct CDR3 sequences, roughly an eighth of them singletons. Sequencing was done on a sample of whole blood. The receptors come from an adult who was a healthcare worker with PCR-confirmed SARS-CoV-2 infection or an uninfected control (not recorded which). Both conserved end residues are part of each CDR3. D genes are given only for firm matches. The size field is filled for only some rows; it gives once, few, many or a size class.

. | TRBJ2-5 | . | TRBV10-1 | TGCGCCAGCAGTGAGTCACAGGGTATGGCCCAGTACTTC | CASSESQGMAQYF
many | TRBJ2-7 | TRBD2 | TRBV7-2 | TGTGCCAGCAGCTTAGTAGCAGCGGGGGGAAACGAGCAGTACTTC | CASSLVAAGGNEQYF
few | TRBJ2-4 | . | TRBV6-1 | TGTGCCACCGGGACCCTAATTCAGTACTTC | CATGTLIQYF
. | TRBJ2-7 | TRBD1 | TRBV20-1 | TGCAGTGCTGAACAGGGGGCCTCCTACGAGCAGTACTTC | CSAEQGASYEQYF
many | TRBJ1-1 | TRBD1 | TRBV7-8 | TGTGCCAGCAGCCCAGGGTGGGGGGACAGGGGGACTGAAGCTTTCTTT | CASSPGWGDRGTEAFF
many | TRBJ2-7 | TRBD2 | TRBV3-1 | TGTGCCAGCAGCCCTAGCGGGGCGGCCTACGAGCAGTACTTC | CASSPSGAAYEQYF
few | TRBJ2-1 | TRBD2 | TRBV12-3/TRBV12-4 | TGTGCCAGCAGGGAGCGGGGGTTTGAGCAGTTCTTC | CASRERGFEQFF
many | TRBJ2-1 | TRBD2 | TRBV6-4 | TGTGCCAGCAGTCCGACTAGCGGTGACTACAATGAGCAGTTCTTC | CASSPTSGDYNEQFF
many | TRBJ2-4 | . | TRBV27 | TGTGCCAGCAGTACCAGGGAATTTTTGCTAGCCAAAAACATTCAGTACTTC | CASSTREFLLAKNIQYF
many | TRBJ2-5 | TRBD1 | TRBV11-2 | TGTGCCAGCAGCTTAGGACAGGGGCTCCCCAGCCGGGAGACCCAGTACTTC | CASSLGQGLPSRETQYF
few | TRBJ1-3 | . | TRBV7-9 | TGTGCCAGCAGCTTATTCGGGAGCCACTCTGGAAACACCATATATTTT | CASSLFGSHSGNTIYF
. | TRBJ2-1 | . | TRBV29-1 | TGCAGCGTTGCGAATAGGGGGAAGACGAATGAGCAGTTCTTC | CSVANRGKTNEQFF
. | TRBJ2-7 | . | TRBV29-1 | TGCAGCGCCCAGGGAGGCGAGCAGTACTTC | CSAQGGEQYF
many | TRBJ1-4 | . | TRBV7-9 | TGTGCCAGCAGCGAGGATCGGGGGGCGAGGGAAAAACTGTTTTTT | CASSEDRGAREKLFF
many | TRBJ2-3 | TRBD2 | TRBV15 | TGTGCCACCAGCCCGGGACTAGCCTATACGCAGTATTTT | CATSPGLAYTQYF
. | TRBJ1-1 | . | TRBV3-1 | TGTGCCAGCAGCCCTTCAGAAGGAGGGAGGGGCACTGAAGCTTTCTTT | CASSPSEGGRGTEAFF
many | TRBJ2-7 | TRBD1 | TRBV29-1 | TGCAGCGTTGATGGCGGGACAGGGGGTTACGAGCAGTACTTC | CSVDGGTGGYEQYF
many | TRBJ2-7 | TRBD2 | TRBV13 | TGTGCCAGCAGCGGGATCGGGGGGGCCTCCTACGAGCAGTACTTC | CASSGIGGASYEQYF
. | TRBJ2-7 | . | TRBV6-2/TRBV6-3 | TGTGCCAGCAGTTACTCCGTATGGGGGGCCTCCTACGAGCAGTACTTC | CASSYSVWGASYEQYF
. | TRBJ2-2 | . | TRBV28 | TGTGCCAGCACCACTCGTTACGGGGAGCTGTTTTTT | CASTTRYGELFF
many | TRBJ2-2 | . | TRBV6-7 | TGTGCCAGCAGTTACTCGAAGAAGGTTCCCAAATATGGGACCGGGGAGCTGTTTTTT | CASSYSKKVPKYGTGELFF
. | TRBJ2-3 | . | TRBV27 | TGTGCCAGCAGCGATCCCCCCGATACGCAGTATTTT | CASSDPPDTQYF
few | TRBJ1-1 | . | TRBV9 | TGTGCCAGCAGCGTAGTTATGAACACTGAAGCTTTCTTT | CASSVVMNTEAFF
. | TRBJ1-5 | . | TRBV9 | TGTGCCAGCAGCGGGACAGATAATCAGCCCCAGCATTTT | CASSGTDNQPQHF
many | TRBJ1-3 | . | TRBV3-1 | TGTGCCAGCGGGAACAGGGCCTCTGGAAACACCATATATTTT | CASGNRASGNTIYF
many | TRBJ1-4 | . | TRBV12-3/TRBV12-4 | TGTGCCAGCAGTCCCTCCGGGCCCAGGAATGAAAAACTGTTTTTT | CASSPSGPRNEKLFF
. | TRBJ2-5 | TRBD1 | TRBV7-2 | TGTGCCAGCAGCCCCTCCCCGCGACAGGGGCAAGAGACCCAGTACTTC | CASSPSPRQGQETQYF
many | TRBJ1-1 | . | TRBV20-1 | TGCAGTGCTAGGGCTGGCCGGCACACTGAAGCTTTCTTT | CSARAGRHTEAFF
few | TRBJ1-1 | . | TRBV10-3 | TGTGCCATCAGTGAGTCTGACGGGCGGAACACTGAAGCTTTCTTT | CAISESDGRNTEAFF
many | TRBJ2-4 | . | TRBV3-1 | TGTGCCAGCAGCCAAGGAACGGGTATGAACATTCAGTACTTC | CASSQGTGMNIQYF
. | TRBJ1-3 | . | TRBV10-3 | TGTGCCATCACCTTCGACCCCACGGGGCCTGGAAACACCATATATTTT | CAITFDPTGPGNTIYF
few | TRBJ2-3 | . | TRBV14 | TGTGCCAGCAGCCCTTCCCGACTAGGGTCCACAGATACGCAGTATTTT | CASSPSRLGSTDTQYF
many | TRBJ1-5 | . | TRBV9 | TGTGCCAGCGGCCGGGACAGCAATCAGCCCCAGCATTTT | CASGRDSNQPQHF
. | TRBJ2-4 | . | TRBV27 | TGTGCCAGCAGTTTAGCCCGGGGAAACATTCAGTACTTC | CASSLARGNIQYF
few | TRBJ2-6 | TRBD1 | TRBV4-3 | TGCGCCAGCAGCCAGGACGGGACAGGCCACTCTGGGGCCAACGTCCTGACTTTC | CASSQDGTGHSGANVLTF
many | TRBJ2-3 | TRBD1 | TRBV15 | TGTGCCGTAAACCGACAGGGGGGCACAGATACGCAGTATTTT | CAVNRQGGTDTQYF
. | TRBJ1-5 | . | TRBV2 | TGTGCCAGCCGAGGGGACAATCAGCCCCAGCATTTT | CASRGDNQPQHF
few | TRBJ1-6 | . | TRBV20-1 | TGCAGTGCTATCCCAGGGGCCTCCTATAATTCACCCCTCCACTTT | CSAIPGASYNSPLHF
many | TRBJ2-7 | . | TRBV20-1 | TGCAGTGCTAGAGCACAGGCGGACTACGAGCAGTACTTC | CSARAQADYEQYF
many | TRBJ1-2 | . | TRBV4-3 | TGCGCCAGCAGCCAAGAAGACCGGGGGCGCCACTATGGCTACACCTTC | CASSQEDRGRHYGYTF
few | TRBJ1-6 | . | TRBV6-1 | TGTGCCTCTGCACGTGTTTGGGATTCACCCCTCCACTTT | CASARVWDSPLHF
many | TRBJ2-2 | . | TRBV2 | TGTGCCAGCAGTGTGGTCGGGGGGCAGGCCGGGGAGCTGTTTTTT | CASSVVGGQAGELFF